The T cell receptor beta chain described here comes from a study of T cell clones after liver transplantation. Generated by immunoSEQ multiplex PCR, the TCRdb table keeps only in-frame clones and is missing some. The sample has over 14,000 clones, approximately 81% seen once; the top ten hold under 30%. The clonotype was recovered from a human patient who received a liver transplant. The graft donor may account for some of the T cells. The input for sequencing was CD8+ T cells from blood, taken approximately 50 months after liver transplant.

CDR3 loop: CASSYGGATHEQYF. The CDR3 DNA sequence: TGTGCCAGCAGTTACGGAGGGGCGACCCACGAGCAGTACTTC. The chain combines TRBV6-6 with TRBJ2-7; perhaps TRBD2 as D (6 bases). Germline CDR1 reads MNHNY; CDR2 reads SVGAGI (reference sequence). V was clipped by 2 bases and J by 5 bases, with 13 bases between them. The CDR3 covers 14 residues.